This T cell receptor (beta chain) originates from a study of T-cell reconstitution after alpha-beta-depleted transplantation in children. This clonotype has a handful of counts. Its antigen remains unidentified. The authors prepared the TCRbeta library with unique molecular identifiers. Via MiXCR, TCRdb re-called the PCR reads, giving one row per CDR3 protein. The sample carries around 800,000 distinct CDR3 sequences, roughly 15% recorded once. Study-level findings and limits: In some patients, recipient T cells and intrathymic progenitors surviving conditioning explained high day-60 diversity. Reportedly, roughly two months post-transplant, alpha-beta T cells arose from several hundred expanded graft clones.

CDR3 size: 14 residues. V was shortened by 2 bases and J by 6 bases, with 13 bases between the two germline ends. Germline V gene sequence: CDR1 MNHEY, CDR2 SMNVEV (reference sequence). The chain is built from TRBV27 and TRBJ1-2; possibly TRBD1 for D (6 bases). The source is a male patient aged 5 to 17 who had a stem cell transplant for acute lymphoblastic leukemia, so the T cells may come from the graft donor. The material sequenced was PBMCs, mostly from graft donor cells, taken 360 days after TCRalphabeta/CD19-depleted stem cell transplant. The CDR3 DNA is TGTGCCAGCAGTTTAGTCCAGGGGACGAATGGCTACACCTTC. It is translated as CASSLVQGTNGYTF.